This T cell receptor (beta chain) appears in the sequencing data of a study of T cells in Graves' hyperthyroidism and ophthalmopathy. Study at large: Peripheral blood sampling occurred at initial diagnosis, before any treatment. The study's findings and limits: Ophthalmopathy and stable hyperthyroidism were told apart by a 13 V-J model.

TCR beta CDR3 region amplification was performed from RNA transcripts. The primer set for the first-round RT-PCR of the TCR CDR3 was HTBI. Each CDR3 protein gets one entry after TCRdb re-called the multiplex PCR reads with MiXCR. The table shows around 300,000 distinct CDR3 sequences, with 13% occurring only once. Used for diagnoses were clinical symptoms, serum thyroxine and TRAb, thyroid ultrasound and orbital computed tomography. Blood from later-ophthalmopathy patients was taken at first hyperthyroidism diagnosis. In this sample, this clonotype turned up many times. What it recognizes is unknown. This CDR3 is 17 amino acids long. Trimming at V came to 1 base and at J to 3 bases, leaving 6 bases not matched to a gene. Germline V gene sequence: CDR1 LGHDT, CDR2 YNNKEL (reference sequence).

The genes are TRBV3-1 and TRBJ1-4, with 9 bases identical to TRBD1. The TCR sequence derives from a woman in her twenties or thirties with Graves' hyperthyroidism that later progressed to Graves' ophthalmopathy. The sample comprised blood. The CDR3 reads CASSQAYTGGANEKLFF. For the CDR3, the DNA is TGTGCCAGCAGCCAAGCCTATACAGGGGGCGCTAATGAAAAACTGTTTTTT.